This T cell receptor beta chain was profiled in a study of blood T cells in healthy people across ages. Broader study findings: Naive T cell percentage strongly correlated with TCR beta diversity. Both naive CD4+ cell counts and diversity were greater in long-lived donors than in aged donors.

The CDR3 runs 14 residues. Trimming pared 4 bases from V and 7 bases from J, leaving 16 bases between. Germline V gene lookup returns CDR1 SGHRS and CDR2 YFSETQ. Next came a second PCR, run for about 7 to 12 cycles, which used a sample-barcoded 5' primer along with a J-beta primer mix. TCRdb recomputed calls from the 5' RACE reads with MiXCR, one row per CDR3 protein. The data show around 1.5 million distinct CDR3 sequences, approximately 38% seen once. This clonotype appeared a few times. What it recognizes is unknown. The specimen sequenced was blood. The chain joins TRBV5-1 to TRBJ2-3, with TRBD2 as a possible D gene (6 bases). The TCR originated in a young woman in good health. CDR3 protein: CASSPGTAPNTQYF. The CDR3 DNA reads as TGCGCCAGCAGCCCCGGGACTGCCCCCAATACGCAGTATTTT.